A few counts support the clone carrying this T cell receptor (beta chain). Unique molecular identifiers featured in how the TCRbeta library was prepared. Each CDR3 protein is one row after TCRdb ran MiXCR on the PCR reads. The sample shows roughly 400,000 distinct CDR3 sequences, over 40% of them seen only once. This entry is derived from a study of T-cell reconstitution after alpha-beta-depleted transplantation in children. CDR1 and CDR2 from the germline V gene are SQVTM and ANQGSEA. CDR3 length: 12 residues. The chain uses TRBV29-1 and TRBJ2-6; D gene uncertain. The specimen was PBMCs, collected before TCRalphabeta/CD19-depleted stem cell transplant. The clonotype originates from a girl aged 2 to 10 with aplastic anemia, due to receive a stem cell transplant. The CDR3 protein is CAESSGANVLTF. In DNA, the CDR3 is TGCGCGGAGAGCTCTGGGGCCAACGTCCTGACTTTC.